One sample yielded the 15 T cell receptor beta chains listed below, sequenced in a study of blood T cell repertoires in COVID-19. Assay used: immunoSEQ multiplex PCR; TCRdb lists only in-frame clones, some missing. The sample contains 200,000 to 250,000 clones, 85% of which appear only once. The source material was peripheral blood. The receptors here all came from a woman in her 70s with COVID-19, enrolled during active disease.

This sequence joins TRBV7-6 and TRBJ2-3, with TRBD2 identical over 10 bases. The CDR3 contains 16 residues. Germline V lookup: CDR1 SGHVS, CDR2 FNYEAQ. V lost 5 bases and J lost 0; bases outside the gene matches: 5. For the CDR3, the DNA is TGTGCCAGCAGCCCGCGACTAGCGGGTAGCACAGATACGCAGTATTTT. Protein: CASSPRLAGSTDTQYF.

This chain connects TRBV9 to TRBJ2-7; D not certain. Germline CDR1 reads SGDLS; CDR2 reads YYNGEE. Trimming took 0 bases from V and 2 from J, leaving 12 bases between them. This CDR3 is 15 amino acids long. The CDR3 bases are TGTGCCAGCAGCGTAGACGTGGCCCCGACCTACGAGCAGTACTTC. It specifies CASSVDVAPTYEQYF.

The chain joins TRBV7-3 to TRBJ2-1; D might be TRBD1 (5 bases). The CDR3 length is 13 residues. Germline assignment: CDR1 SGHTA and CDR2 FQGTGA. Trimming stripped 1 base from V and 13 bases from J, with 14 bases between. In DNA, the CDR3 is TGTGCCAGCAGCTTAAAAGGGGCCCAGTTACAGTTCTTC. It codes for CASSLKGAQLQFF.

The rearrangement uses TRBV4-3 and TRBJ1-3; D unclear. V shed 0 bases and J shed 10 bases, with 16 bases lying between them. Germline CDR1 and CDR2: LGHNA and YSLEER. This CDR3 region has 15 residues. CDR3 sequence (DNA): TGCGCCAGCAGCCAAGATTCCTCGCAGGTCCTGACCATATATTTT. Amino acids: CASSQDSSQVLTIYF.

The CDR3 nucleotides read TGCGCCAGCAGCGCAAGCGGGGGAGGCACAGATACGCAGTATTTT. Its translation: CASSASGGGTDTQYF. The rearrangement uses TRBV5-1 and TRBJ2-3, with 8 bases that match TRBD2. Germline trimming cut 4 bases from V and 1 base from J; bases unmatched to any gene: 5. The CDR3 is made up of 15 amino acids. The germline V gene encodes CDR1 SGHRS and CDR2 YFSETQ.

CDR3 DNA: TGCGCCAGCAGTGTGGGACAGGGTTCGGCCGAGACCCAGTACTTC. Encoded protein: CASSVGQGSAETQYF. V gene TRBV10-2 combines with J gene TRBJ2-5; 9 bases fit TRBD1. The CDR3 sequence is 15 residues long. Germline assignment: CDR1 WSHSY and CDR2 SAAADI. The J segment lost 5 bases and the V segment lost 4 bases, leaving 8 bases of the junction unmatched.

V usage is TRBV11-3 and J usage is TRBJ1-1; D unresolved. V dropped 4 bases and J dropped 2 bases, with 8 bases sitting between them. The CDR3 covers 13 residues. The V gene's germline CDR1 is SGHNT and CDR2 YENEEA. The CDR3 DNA follows: TGTGCCAGCAGCTCCGACACCAACACTGAAGCTTTCTTT. It yields the protein CASSSDTNTEAFF.

The table lists this clone with a count of one. The CDR3: CASSPPPQGVNYGYTF. The CDR3, as DNA: TGTGCCAGCAGCCCACCTCCACAGGGCGTTAACTATGGCTACACCTTC. The chain is built from TRBV7-3 and TRBJ1-2, with D possibly TRBD1 on 6 matching bases. Trimming stripped 5 bases from V and 1 base from J, with 17 bases between. This CDR3 is 16 amino acids long. The germline V gene encodes CDR1 SGHTA and CDR2 FQGTGA.

The V call is TRBV6-6, the J call TRBJ1-6; TRBD1 aligns across 8 bases. Germline V gene lookup returns CDR1 MNHNY and CDR2 SVGAGI (reference sequence). The V and J ends lost 6 bases and 5 bases, in that order; junction bases with no gene match: 3. The length of the CDR3 is 14 residues. The CDR3 protein is CASRSGQDNSPLHF. DNA of the CDR3: TGTGCCAGCAGGTCGGGACAGGATAATTCACCCCTCCACTTT.

This clone appeared a single time. V usage is TRBV19 and J usage is TRBJ1-2; 9 bases agree with TRBD1. V was pared by 6 bases and J by 2 bases, with 4 bases of the junction left unmatched. This CDR3 comprises 14 residues. The germline CDR1 and CDR2 sequences are LNHDA and SQIVND (reference sequence). CDR3 DNA sequence: TGTGCCAGTAGGGGACAGGGAATAAACTATGGCTACACCTTC. This encodes CASRGQGINYGYTF.

The chain is built from TRBV14 and TRBJ2-7, with 9 positions matching TRBD1. The CDR3 has 15 residues. V dropped 3 bases and J dropped 3; count of bases not matched to a gene: 6. Per the germline V gene, CDR1 is SGHDN and CDR2 is FVKESK. The DNA for the CDR3 is TGTGCCAGCAGCCATTTCCGGGACAGGGACTACGAGCAGTACTTC. Its protein is CASSHFRDRDYEQYF.

The chain combines TRBV29-1 with TRBJ2-1; TRBD1 aligns across 9 bases. The CDR3 length is 14 residues. With V trimmed by 7 bases and J by 8 bases, 12 bases remained unmatched. The germline gives CDR1 SQVTM, CDR2 ANQGSEA. The CDR3 region has the DNA TGCAGCGCCCGACGACAGGGGGGGTTGTATGAGCAGTTCTTC. Protein product: CSARRQGGLYEQFF.

The chain employs TRBV3-1 (or the pseudogene TRBV3-2) and TRBJ1-5, with 7 bases matching TRBD1. CDR1 and CDR2 from the germline V gene are LGHDT and YNNKEL (reference sequence). The CDR3 runs 15 residues. The trim removed 4 bases at V and 6 bases at J, leaving 9 bases unmatched. CDR3: CASSPSTGESQPQHF. CDR3 sequence (DNA): TGTGCCAGCAGCCCCAGCACAGGGGAGAGTCAGCCCCAGCATTTT.

The chain combines TRBV7-2 with TRBJ2-7, with TRBD1 identical over 8 bases. This CDR3 contains 16 residues. Germline CDR1 and CDR2: SGHTA and FQGNSA. Trimming cost V 3 bases and J 2 bases; bases outside gene matches: 9. CDR3 in amino acids: CASSLPGTGTPYEQYF. DNA for the CDR3: TGTGCCAGCAGCTTGCCCGGGACAGGTACCCCCTACGAGCAGTACTTC. Drawing the rest from reference TRBV7-2 and TRBJ2-7, the complete variable domain is GAGVSQSPSNKVTEKGKDVELRCDPISGHTALYWYRQSLGQGLEFLIYFQGNSAPDKSGLPSDRFSAERTGGSVSTLTIQRTQQEDSAVYLCASSLPGTGTPYEQYFGPGTRLTVT.

The rearrangement uses TRBV27 and TRBJ2-5; 12 bases map to TRBD2. Unmatched junction bases numbered 5, after V lost 5 bases and J lost 4 bases. CDR1 and CDR2 from the germline V gene are MNHEY and SMNVEV (reference sequence). This CDR3 comprises 15 residues. The CDR3 here is CASSLTSGSGETQYF. CDR3 in DNA: TGTGCCAGCAGTCTGACTAGCGGGAGTGGAGAGACCCAGTACTTC.